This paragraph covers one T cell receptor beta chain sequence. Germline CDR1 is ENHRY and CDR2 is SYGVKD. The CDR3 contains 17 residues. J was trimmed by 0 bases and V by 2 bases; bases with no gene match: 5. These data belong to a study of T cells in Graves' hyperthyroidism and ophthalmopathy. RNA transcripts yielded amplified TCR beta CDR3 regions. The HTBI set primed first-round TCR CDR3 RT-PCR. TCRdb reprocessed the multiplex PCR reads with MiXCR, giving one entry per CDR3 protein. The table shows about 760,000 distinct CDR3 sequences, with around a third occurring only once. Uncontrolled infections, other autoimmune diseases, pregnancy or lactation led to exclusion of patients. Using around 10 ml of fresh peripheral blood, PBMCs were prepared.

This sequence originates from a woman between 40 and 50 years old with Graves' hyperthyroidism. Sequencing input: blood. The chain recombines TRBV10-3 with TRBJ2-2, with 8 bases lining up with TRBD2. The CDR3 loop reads CAISEGSGASNTGELFF. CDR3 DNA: TGTGCCATCAGTGAGGGTAGCGGGGCATCGAACACCGGGGAGCTGTTTTTT.